This T cell receptor (beta chain) was observed in a study of breast tumors, draining lymph nodes, adjacent tissues. Samples came from axillary lymph nodes draining the breast cancer. This clonotype was seen many times. Its matching antigen is unknown. Each CDR3 protein is one row after TCRdb ran MiXCR on the multiplex PCR reads. The data hold hundreds of thousands of distinct CDR3 sequences, with 32% observed a single time. Study-wide results and caveats: The data were judged consistent with most tumor T cells coming from lymph node and expanding in tumor. The lymph node origin of tumor T cells was framed as consistent with a hypothesis, not demonstrated. Tumor and nontumor repertoires were significantly more similar in luminal-like than in basal-like breast cancer.

V gave up 5 bases and J gave up 4 bases, with 17 bases separating them. Germline lookup yields CDR1 MNHNS and CDR2 SASEGT. CDR3 length: 15 amino acids. Sequencing used axillary lymph node tissue. The chain carries TRBV6-1 and TRBJ2-5; D is tentatively TRBD1 or TRBD2 (5 bases each). The receptor's source is a female donor with breast cancer. Some clones in this sample may be carry-over from other donors' samples. The CDR3 region is CASSLGVGVGETQYF. As DNA, the CDR3 is TGTGCCAGCAGTTTGGGGGTTGGGGTAGGAGAGACCCAGTACTTC.